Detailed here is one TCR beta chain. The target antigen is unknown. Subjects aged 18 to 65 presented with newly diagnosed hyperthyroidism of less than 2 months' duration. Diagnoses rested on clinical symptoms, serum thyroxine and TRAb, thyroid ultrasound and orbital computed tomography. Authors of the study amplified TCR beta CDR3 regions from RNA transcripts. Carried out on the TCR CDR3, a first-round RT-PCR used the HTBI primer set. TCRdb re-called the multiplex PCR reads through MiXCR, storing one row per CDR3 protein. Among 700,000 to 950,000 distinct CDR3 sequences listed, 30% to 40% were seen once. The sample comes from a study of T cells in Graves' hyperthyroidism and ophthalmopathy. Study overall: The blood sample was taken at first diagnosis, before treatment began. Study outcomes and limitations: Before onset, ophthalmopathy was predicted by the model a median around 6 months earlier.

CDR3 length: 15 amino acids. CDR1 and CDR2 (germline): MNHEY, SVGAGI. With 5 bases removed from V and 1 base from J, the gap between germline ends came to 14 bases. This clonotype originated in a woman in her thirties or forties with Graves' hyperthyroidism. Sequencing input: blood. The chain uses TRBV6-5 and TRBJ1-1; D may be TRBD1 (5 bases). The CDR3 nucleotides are TGTGCCAGCAGTCTCTTGGGACCCCCGAACACTGAAGCTTTCTTT. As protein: CASSLLGPPNTEAFF.